What follows describes a single T cell receptor beta chain. In its sample, this clonotype was seen a few times. The antigen it recognizes is unknown. No quality values exist for individual bases; no much larger clone is one base distant. The CDR3 sequence holds 16 residues, the cysteine and phenylalanine included. Solely the CDR3 DNA is kept, with 48 bases framed from the first base. CDR1 and CDR2, per the germline V gene, are SGHTA and FQGNSA. V was cut back by 1 base and J by 6 bases, leaving a gap of 16 bases between them. These data belong to a study of T cells in Graves' hyperthyroidism and ophthalmopathy (dated by TCRdb to the late 2010s). A note on the overall study: Peripheral blood was sampled at the time of initial diagnosis, prior to any treatment. A discovery cohort of roughly 100 patients, roughly 45 with Graves' ophthalmopathy and 57 with stable Graves' hyperthyroidism, was used to find distinguishing TCR V-J signatures. Whether ophthalmopathy could be predicted prospectively was tested in an independent validation cohort made up of about 20 hyperthyroidism patients plus 17 patients who later progressed to ophthalmopathy. The 80 to 100 discovery patients were randomly divided into training and test sets at a 7:3 ratio. In addition, the study compared T-cell repertoires in thyroid tissue and in blood from 6 or 7 Graves' hyperthyroidism patients. After sampling, hyperthyroidism patients received methimazole starting at 30 mg daily, and ophthalmopathy patients received high-dose intravenous methylprednisolone. The paper reports TCR Vbeta CDR3 sequencing of some 140 peripheral blood samples: around 45 ophthalmopathy, fewer than 85 hyperthyroidism and approximately 17 progressor patients.

Hyperthyroidism patients were aged 18 to 65 years and newly diagnosed, with disease duration of less than 2 months. The study excluded patients with uncontrolled infections, other autoimmune diseases, pregnancy or lactation. Diagnoses relied on clinical symptoms, serum thyroxine and TRAb, thyroid ultrasound and orbital computed tomography. For progressor patients, blood was drawn at the first diagnosis of hyperthyroidism, before any ophthalmopathy symptoms had appeared. Ficoll-Paque density gradient centrifugation was used to isolate PBMCs from about 10 ml of fresh peripheral blood. Progressor patients were defined as those initially diagnosed with Graves' hyperthyroidism in whom ophthalmopathy developed during follow-up. Total RNA was extracted with Trizol reagent, and quality was checked on an Agilent 2100 Bioanalyzer. Study-level results and caveats: In validation, the model predicted progression to ophthalmopathy a median of roughly 6.1 months before onset, with about 70% sensitivity and about 75% specificity. Ophthalmopathy was separated from stable hyperthyroidism by a 13 V-J signature model, with 87.88% sensitivity and about 81% specificity obtained in cross-validation and 80%/75% obtained in testing. No statistical method was used to set the sample size in advance, and investigators knew the group allocation. Most expanded thyroid clonotypes (frequency above 0.001) were also detected in blood, a finding suggesting that blood repertoires may reflect thyroid immune responses.

The TCR beta CDR3 regions were amplified from RNA transcripts. For the first round of RT-PCR on the TCR CDR3, the HTBI primer set was used together with the Qiagen OneStep RT-PCR kit. Libraries were constructed in a second round of multiplex PCR, after which size selection and purification were carried out. The libraries were sequenced on an Illumina HiSeq2000 using paired-end 100 bp reads. The authors' analysis ran thus. Raw data were processed with SOAPnuke, discarding reads with adapters, uncalled bases, mean Phred below 15, or no exact constant-primer or identifier match. High-quality paired reads were merged with COPE v1.2.5, and unique nucleotide sequences were defined as clonotypes. Clonotypes were aligned to IMGT TRBV, TRBD and TRBJ reference segments using MiTCR v1.1. Only V-J combinations with frequency above 0.0001, covering 98% to 99.2% of repertoires, were analysed. The TCS score was defined as the ratio of F50 (clonal expansion) to E x V (chaos), calculated using BLOSUM62-based TCRdist between CDR3 peptides within each V-J. Welch's t-statistics and random forest reduced several hundred V-J features to roughly 13, which were used in a naive Bayes classifier (R e1071). TCRdb reran the public reads through fastp at Q25 and MiXCR, keeping productive beta chains. Identical CDR3 proteins give one entry, which carries the most common genes and DNA. The V and J calls were determined by TCRdb, not by the authors. The sample table contains roughly 130,000 distinct CDR3 sequences; only one count was recorded for 22% of them. The top ten constitute 67% of the sample.

Sequencing was done on a sample of blood. This receptor was obtained from a woman between 45 and 65 years old with Graves' hyperthyroidism that later progressed to Graves' ophthalmopathy. The rearranged chain carries TRBV7-2 and TRBJ2-4; the D gene may be TRBD1 or TRBD2, since each aligns over 5 bases. The CDR3 region reads CASSLGAGGGGNIQYF. The DNA sequence is TGTGCCAGCAGCTTAGGAGCTGGGGGTGGCGGAAACATTCAGTACTTC.